What follows are 27 T cell receptor beta chains derived from one specimen sequenced in a study of shared T cell receptors in the human thymus. Sequencing was performed with immunoSEQ multiplex PCR; in TCRdb, only in-frame clones are kept and a portion is missing. The sample holds hundreds of thousands of clones, approximately 85% seen once. In addition, the sample was reused for a study of human thymus T cells.

The sample comprised thymocytes. The receptors shown here come from a girl under three years old with a congenital heart defect.

The chain links TRBV11-2 to TRBJ1-2; unclear D gene. This CDR3 comprises 14 residues. Germline-derived CDR1 and CDR2 are SGHAT and FQNNGV. The V end lost 5 bases, the J end lost 1 base, and 11 bases lay between the germline ends. The chain's CDR3 is CASSPLGVNYGYTF. CDR3 nucleotide sequence: TGTGCCAGCAGCCCCTTGGGAGTTAACTATGGCTACACCTTC.

The chain combines TRBV6-5 with TRBJ1-1; D is unresolved. V dropped 0 bases and J dropped 3 bases, with 8 bases sitting between them. This CDR3 comprises 14 residues. The germline V gene has CDR1 MNHEY and CDR2 SVGAGI. The CDR3 nucleotides read TGTGCCAGCAGTTACTCGAACAGCTACACTGAAGCTTTCTTT. Translation: CASSYSNSYTEAFF.

This chain connects TRBV11-2 to TRBJ2-7, with TRBD1 as a possible D gene (6 bases). Trimming removed 5 bases at V and 4 bases at J, with 18 bases between. The CDR3 loop spans 15 amino acids. Germline V gene lookup returns CDR1 SGHAT and CDR2 FQNNGV. For the CDR3, the DNA is TGTGCCAGCAGCCAAATTTCCTGGGGGCCGTACGAGCAGTACTTC. Translated: CASSQISWGPYEQYF.

V and J are TRBV6-6 and TRBJ1-1, with 9 bases matching TRBD1. Germline assignment: CDR1 MNHNY and CDR2 SVGAGI (reference sequence). This CDR3 comprises 14 residues. Unmatched junction bases numbered 6, after V lost 5 bases and J lost 5 bases. CDR3 in amino acids: CASSTGQGGTEAFF. CDR3 nucleotides: TGTGCCAGCAGTACGGGACAGGGTGGGACTGAAGCTTTCTTT.

The chain uses TRBV29-1 and TRBJ1-6; 9 bases fit TRBD1. Germline CDR1 and CDR2: SQVTM and ANQGSEA. V trimming: 7 bases; J trimming: 7 bases; junction bases outside the gene matches: 5. The CDR3 extends over 13 amino acids. The CDR3 sequence is CSAADRGNSPLHF. The CDR3 bases are TGCAGCGCTGCGGACAGGGGCAATTCACCCCTCCACTTT.

V gene TRBV28 combines with J gene TRBJ1-1; D gene ambiguous. The CDR3 loop spans 14 amino acids. The V and J ends lost 7 bases and 5 bases respectively, with 17 bases between them. Germline V lookup: CDR1 MDHEN, CDR2 SYDVKM. The CDR3 DNA reads TGTGCCAGCACCACCCCGTCGGGTGGAACTGAAGCTTTCTTT. This sequence encodes CASTTPSGGTEAFF.

The chain employs TRBV10-2 and TRBJ1-2; 9 bases match TRBD1. This CDR3 has 14 amino acids. Unmatched junction bases numbered 9, after V lost 8 bases and J lost 5 bases. Germline loops: CDR1 WSHSY, CDR2 SAAADI. The CDR3, as DNA: TGCGCCAGCGGATACAGGGGGCAAGGGTATGGCTACACCTTC. Protein sequence: CASGYRGQGYGYTF.

CDR3 sequence (DNA): TGTGCCAGCAAGGGGGGAGGGTCCACTGAAGCTTTCTTT. Its translation is CASKGGGSTEAFF. The chain has TRBV7-9 and TRBJ1-1; weak D call: TRBD1 (6 bases). The CDR3 has 13 amino acids. Germline CDR1 reads SEHNR; CDR2 reads FQNEAQ (reference sequence). V lost 7 bases, J lost 4 bases, and 13 bases lay in between.

The chain has TRBV5-4 and TRBJ1-3; D call uncertain. Deletions cut 2 bases from V and 4 bases from J, with 13 bases between. Looked up from germline, CDR1 is SGHNT and CDR2 is YYREEE (reference sequence). CDR3 length: 15 amino acids. CDR3 region: CASSFHGDRGNTIYF. In nucleotides, the CDR3 is TGTGCCAGCAGCTTTCACGGGGATAGGGGAAACACCATATATTTT.

The chain couples TRBV10-3 to TRBJ2-3; D call uncertain. Per germline, CDR1 ENHRY and CDR2 SYGVKD. Trimming stripped 9 bases from V and 1 base from J, with 8 bases between. The CDR3 is made up of 12 amino acids. In nucleotides, the CDR3 is TGTGCCATAGCCGATGGCACAGATACGCAGTATTTT. Protein product: CAIADGTDTQYF.

The chain carries TRBV10-3 and TRBJ1-3, with 8 bases that match TRBD1. V shed 0 bases and J 0 bases; nucleotides not matched to a gene: 7. The CDR3 extends over 18 amino acids. CDR1 is ENHRY and CDR2 is SYGVKD in the germline V gene. CDR3 nucleotides: TGTGCCATCAGTGAGTCTTGGACAGGGTCGTTCTCTGGAAACACCATATATTTT. It specifies CAISESWTGSFSGNTIYF.

In regard to this clone: Other DNA sequences in the sample encode the same CDR3. The chain is built from TRBV7-8 and TRBJ1-5; 8 bases align to TRBD1. The CDR3 consists of 22 residues. V shed 4 bases, J shed 0 bases, and the junction held 23 bases outside the gene matches. From germline, CDR1 is SGHVS and CDR2 FQNEAQ. CDR3 nucleotides: TGTGCCAGCAGCTCTGCTTTCTGGGAACGACGGGACAGGCACTATAGCAATCAGCCCCAGCATTTT. The encoded protein is CASSSAFWERRDRHYSNQPQHF.

This clone appeared a single time. This chain joins TRBV4-1 and TRBJ2-1; TRBD2 might be the D (5 bases). The CDR3 is 19 residues long. With 4 bases removed from V and 0 bases from J, the gap between germline ends came to 22 bases. From germline, CDR1 is MGHRA and CDR2 YSYEKL. CDR3 DNA: TGCGCCAGCAGCCGGAGGACCTACCTGATCCTAAGCTCCTACAATGAGCAGTTCTTC. Its translation is CASSRRTYLILSSYNEQFF.

This clone was seen once. The chain employs TRBV5-1 and TRBJ1-1; D is unclear. The V end was cut by 0 bases, the J end by 2 bases, with 8 bases between. The CDR3 consists of 14 residues. Germline V CDR1 and CDR2: SGHRS, YFSETQ. In nucleotides, the CDR3 is TGCGCCAGCAGCTTGGTAACTGATAACACTGAAGCTTTCTTT. It specifies CASSLVTDNTEAFF. Filled out from reference TRBV5-1 and TRBJ1-1, the complete variable domain reads KAGVTQTPRYLIKTRGQQVTLSCSPISGHRSVSWYQQTPGQGLQFLFEYFSETQRNKGNFPGRFSGRQFSNSRSEMNVSTLELGDSALYLCASSLVTDNTEAFFGQGTRLTVV.

The V gene is TRBV5-1, the J gene TRBJ2-5, with TRBD1 matching 11 bases. Per germline, CDR1 SGHRS and CDR2 YFSETQ. Trimming took 3 bases from V and 2 from J; bases not matched to a gene: 15. The CDR3 has 19 amino acids. The CDR3 sequence: CASSWFNVPRDRGQETQYF. CDR3 DNA: TGCGCCAGCAGCTGGTTTAACGTACCGCGGGACAGGGGGCAAGAGACCCAGTACTTC.

This clone was seen a few times. Other DNA sequences in the same sample also yield this CDR3. The rearrangement links TRBV20-1 to TRBJ1-2; D uncertain. The CDR3 sequence is 9 residues long. Trimming took off 3 bases at V and 7 bases at J, with 3 bases between the two ends. Germline CDR1 reads DFQATT; CDR2 reads SNEGSKA (reference sequence). CDR3: CSASGGYTF. The CDR3 DNA sequence: TGCAGTGCTAGCGGTGGCTACACCTTC.

This chain uses TRBV23-1 with TRBJ2-3; D remains ambiguous. TRBV23-1 is annotated as an ORF whose role is uncertain. Trimming took off 3 bases at V and 1 base at J, with 11 bases between the two ends. The CDR3 extends over 15 amino acids. The CDR3 DNA is TGCGCCAGCAGTCACTTAGAGCTACGCACAGATACGCAGTATTTT. Translating it yields CASSHLELRTDTQYF.

The chain uses TRBV11-2 and TRBJ2-5; possibly TRBD2 for D (6 bases). V lost 5 bases, J lost 5 bases, and 15 bases lay in between. Germline V gives CDR1 SGHAT, CDR2 FQNNGV. CDR3 size: 14 residues. CDR3 in DNA: TGTGCCAGCAGCCCCGATCTAGCGCAGGAGACCCAGTACTTC. It specifies CASSPDLAQETQYF.

The chain couples TRBV12-5 to TRBJ2-3; tentatively, D is TRBD1 (6 bases). CDR3 length equals 15 residues. Germline values: CDR1 LGHNT, CDR2 FRNRAP. V lost 5 bases to trimming and J lost 4 bases, with 16 bases between them. The CDR3 spells CASGPPLGASDTQYF. In nucleotides, the CDR3 is TGTGCTAGTGGTCCCCCCCTGGGGGCATCAGATACGCAGTATTTT.

For this clone: The sample carries other DNA sequences with the same CDR3. CDR3 sequence reads: CASSPIRYNSPLHF. The CDR3 DNA follows: TGTGCCAGCAGTCCGATCAGATATAATTCACCCCTCCACTTT. The chain has TRBV7-2 and TRBJ1-6; D gene unclear. This CDR3 is 14 amino acids long. From germline, CDR1 is SGHTA and CDR2 FQGNSA. Deletions cut 6 bases from V and 4 bases from J, with 10 bases between.

This chain uses TRBV7-2 with TRBJ2-5; 7 nucleotides align to TRBD2. V dropped 5 bases and J dropped 1; count of bases not matched to a gene: 4. Per germline, CDR1 SGHTA and CDR2 FQGNSA. The CDR3 has 14 amino acids. CDR3 protein: CASSAGGSQETQYF. CDR3 coding DNA: TGTGCCAGCAGCGCCGGGGGGTCCCAAGAGACCCAGTACTTC.

The sample holds a few counts of this clone. The chain joins TRBV15 to TRBJ2-4; 8 bases are shared with TRBD1. The V segment lost 0 bases and the J segment 0 bases; nucleotides outside the gene matches: 7. The germline V gene has CDR1 LNHNV and CDR2 YYDKDF (reference sequence). This CDR3 is built from 18 residues. The CDR3 spells CATSREGQGSLAKNIQYF. The DNA of the CDR3 is TGTGCCACCAGCAGAGAAGGACAGGGATCACTAGCCAAAAACATTCAGTACTTC.

The rearrangement links TRBV6-5 to TRBJ1-2, with a weak D call TRBD1 (5 bases). The CDR3 consists of 14 residues. Germline V gene data show CDR1 as MNHEY and CDR2 as SVGAGI. The V gene lost 8 bases and the J gene lost 4 bases, with 17 bases spanning the gap. CDR3 in DNA: TGTGCCAGCGGGAATACATGGACACTCTATGGCTACACCTTC. Protein product: CASGNTWTLYGYTF.

The table lists this clone with a few counts. The rearrangement uses TRBV5-5 and TRBJ2-4, with D uncertain. The CDR3 totals 18 residues. CDR1 SGHKS and CDR2 YYEKEE come from the germline V gene (reference sequence). The germline V and J ends were trimmed by 3 bases and 0 bases, with 19 bases remaining between them. The CDR3 sequence is CASSYLYRDNLAKNIQYF. In DNA, the CDR3 is TGTGCCAGCAGCTACCTGTACCGTGACAACTTAGCCAAAAACATTCAGTACTTC. Using reference TRBV5-5 and TRBJ2-4 for the parts outside the CDR3, the full variable domain is DAGVTQSPTHLIKTRGQQVTLRCSPISGHKSVSWYQQVLGQGPQFIFQYYEKEERGRGNFPDRFSARQFPNYSSELNVNALLLGDSALYLCASSYLYRDNLAKNIQYFGAGTRLSVL.

The genes are TRBV20-1 and TRBJ2-7; 7 nucleotides agree with TRBD1. The CDR3 spans 11 residues. V was clipped by 4 bases and J by 6 bases; unmatched bases: 3. Germline loops: CDR1 DFQATT, CDR2 SNEGSKA (reference sequence). The CDR3 region is CSATDRLEQYF. CDR3 bases: TGCAGTGCTACGGACAGGCTCGAGCAGTACTTC.

This rearrangement joins TRBV2 to TRBJ2-7; possibly TRBD2 for D (6 bases). V lost 8 bases to trimming and J lost 2 bases, with 19 bases between them. The CDR3 extends over 15 amino acids. From germline, CDR1 is SNHLY and CDR2 FYNNEI. In DNA, the CDR3 is TGTGCCAGCGAATTGTGGATCCGGAGGGCCTACGAGCAGTACTTC. This gives the protein CASELWIRRAYEQYF.

This sequence joins TRBV7-2 and TRBJ2-7; 10 positions match TRBD2. V lost 4 bases to trimming and J lost 5 bases; unmatched junction nucleotides: 8. Per germline, CDR1 SGHTA and CDR2 FQGNSA. The CDR3 spans 15 residues. The DNA for the CDR3 is TGTGCCAGCAGCTCCCCCAGCGGGGGGGCCCACGAGCAGTACTTC. It is translated as CASSSPSGGAHEQYF.